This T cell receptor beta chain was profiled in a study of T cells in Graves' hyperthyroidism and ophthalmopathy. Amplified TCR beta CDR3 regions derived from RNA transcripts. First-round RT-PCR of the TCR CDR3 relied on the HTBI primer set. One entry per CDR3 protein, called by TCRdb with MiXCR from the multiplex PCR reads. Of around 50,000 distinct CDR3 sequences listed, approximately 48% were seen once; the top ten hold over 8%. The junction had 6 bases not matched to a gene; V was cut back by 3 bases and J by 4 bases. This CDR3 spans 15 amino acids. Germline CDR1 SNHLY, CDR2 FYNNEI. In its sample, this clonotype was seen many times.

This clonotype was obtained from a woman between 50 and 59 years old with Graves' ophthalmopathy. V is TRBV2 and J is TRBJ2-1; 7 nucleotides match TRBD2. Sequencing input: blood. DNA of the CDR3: TGTGCCAGCAGTGAGATTGGCGGGGGTTACAATGAGCAGTTCTTC. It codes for CASSEIGGGYNEQFF.